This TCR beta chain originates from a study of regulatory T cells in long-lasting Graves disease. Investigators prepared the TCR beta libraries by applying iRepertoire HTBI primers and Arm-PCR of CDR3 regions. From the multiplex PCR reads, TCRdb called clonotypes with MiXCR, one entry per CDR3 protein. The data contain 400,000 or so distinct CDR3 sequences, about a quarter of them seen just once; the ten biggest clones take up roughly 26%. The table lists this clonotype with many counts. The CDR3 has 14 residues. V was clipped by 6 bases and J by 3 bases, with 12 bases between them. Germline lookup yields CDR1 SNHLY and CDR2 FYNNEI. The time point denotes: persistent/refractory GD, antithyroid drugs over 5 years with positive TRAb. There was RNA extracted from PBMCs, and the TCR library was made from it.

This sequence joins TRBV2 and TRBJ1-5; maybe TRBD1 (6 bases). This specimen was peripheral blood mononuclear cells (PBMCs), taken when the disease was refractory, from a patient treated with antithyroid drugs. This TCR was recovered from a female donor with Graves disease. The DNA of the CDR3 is TGTGCCAGCAGGGCAGGGGAAAACAATCAGCCCCAGCATTTT. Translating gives CASRAGENNQPQHF.